The T cell receptor beta chain described here comes from a study of OX40 agonist ivuxolimab in advanced cancers. This clone is judged medium-sized. Assay: immunoSEQ multiplex PCR; the TCRdb copy retains only in-frame clones and omits some. The table includes tens of thousands of clones, approximately 88% detected once. From germline, CDR1 is SQVTM and CDR2 ANQGSEA. There are 14 residues in the CDR3. Trimming left V 3 bases short and J 2 bases short, with 13 bases between. This receptor was taken from an adult with an advanced solid tumor such as melanoma, head and neck, liver or kidney cancer. This chain links TRBV29-1 with TRBJ1-2; D is unresolved. The specimen comprised CD4+ or CD8+ T cells sorted from blood, sampled in a trial of the OX40 agonist ivuxolimab. The CDR3 coding sequence is TGCAGCGTTGAGCCCGACTCTTTAAACTATGGCTACACCTTC. Translation: CSVEPDSLNYGYTF. Full variable domain (rest looked up from reference TRBV29-1 and TRBJ1-2): SAVISQKPSRDICQRGTSLTIQCQVDSQVTMMFWYRQQPGQSLTLIATANQGSEATYESGFVIDKFPISRPNLTFSTLTVSNMSPEDSSIYLCSVEPDSLNYGYTFGSGTRLTVV.